This T cell receptor beta chain comes out of a study of T-cell memory formation after mild COVID-19. Background on the study: For the most part, TCR clusters were specific to one donor. Study-level findings and limits: Contracting CD4+ clones were located mainly in CM and EM, and CD8+ clones in EMRA. Contracting clones from day 15 to 85 showed balanced CD4/CD8; later expanders favored CD4+. That cross-reactive memory joined was suggested by some responding clones appearing in pre-infection memory.

Each CDR3 protein is one row after TCRdb ran MiXCR on the 5' RACE reads. The sample shows roughly 610,000 distinct CDR3 sequences, around 15% of them seen only once. This CDR3 is built from 16 residues. The J segment lost 5 bases and the V segment lost 6 bases, leaving 7 bases of the junction unmatched. Germline CDR1 and CDR2: MDHEN and SYDVKM. Comment on this clonotype: Its antigen is as yet unknown.

The sequence was collected from an adult woman who had mild COVID-19 (a few samples of this study predate the infection). Cell type and time point are not known. This chain links TRBV28 with TRBJ2-3, with 14 bases identical to TRBD2. Input material: PBMCs or a T cell subset sorted from them (not recorded which). CDR3 nucleotides: TGTGCCAGCAGCCCTGGACTAGCGGGAGGTGTAGATACGCAGTATTTT. This sequence encodes CASSPGLAGGVDTQYF. The variable domain in full, with the rest retrieved from reference TRBV28 and TRBJ2-3, is DVKVTQSSRYLVKRTGEKVFLECVQDMDHENMFWYRQDPGLGLRLIYFSYDVKMKEKGDIPEGYSVSREKKERFSLILESASTNQTSMYLCASSPGLAGGVDTQYFGPGTRLTVL.